Reported below is one T cell receptor beta chain. The sample is drawn from a study of OX40 agonist ivuxolimab in advanced cancers. Only in-frame clones appear in the TCRdb table, and some are missing; sequencing was by immunoSEQ multiplex PCR. Seen here are 55,000 to 65,000 clones, about 85% observed once, and the top ten hold about 4%. Sequencing was performed on CD4+ or CD8+ T cells sorted from blood, taken in a trial of the OX40 agonist ivuxolimab. The TCR was taken from an adult with an advanced solid tumor such as melanoma, head and neck, liver or kidney cancer.

CDR3 amino acids: CASSSQTREKLFF. The CDR3 DNA follows: TGTGCCAGCAGCTCGCAGACCCGAGAAAAACTGTTTTTT. This sequence joins TRBV7-9 and TRBJ1-4; the D is unclear. Per germline, CDR1 SEHNR and CDR2 FQNEAQ (reference sequence). The CDR3 extends over 13 amino acids. V lost 4 bases, J lost 8 bases, and 11 bases lay in between.